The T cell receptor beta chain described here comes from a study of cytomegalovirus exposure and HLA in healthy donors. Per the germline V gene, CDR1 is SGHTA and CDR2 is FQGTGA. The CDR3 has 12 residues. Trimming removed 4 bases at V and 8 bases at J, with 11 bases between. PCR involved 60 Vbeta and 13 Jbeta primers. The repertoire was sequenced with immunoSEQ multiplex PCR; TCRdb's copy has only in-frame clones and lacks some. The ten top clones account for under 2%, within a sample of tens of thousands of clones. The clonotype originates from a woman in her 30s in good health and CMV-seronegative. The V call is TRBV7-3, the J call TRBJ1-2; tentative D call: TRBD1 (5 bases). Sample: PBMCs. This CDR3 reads CASSSRRGGYTF. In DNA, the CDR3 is TGTGCCAGCAGCTCTCGACGGGGGGGCTACACCTTC.